This T cell receptor beta chain was sequenced during a study of T cell responses to AZD1222 COVID-19 vaccine. Turning to this clone: Its antigen is unknown.

Method: immunoSEQ multiplex PCR; TCRdb's copy keeps in-frame clones and lacks some. The data show around 120,000 clones, approximately 90% seen once. Germline V lookup: CDR1 KGHSH, CDR2 LQKENI. The CDR3 covers 13 residues. V shed 8 bases and J shed 1 base, with 8 bases lying between them. Study-wide results and caveats: Reportedly, close to half of spike-specific TCRs are directed against unmutated variant regions. Donors in the cohort were predominantly white British and more often female, and clonal diversity was possibly underestimated.

This receptor was identified in an adult in good health. The chain is built from TRBV18 and TRBJ2-2, with no clear D. The sequences come from peripheral blood, collected on day 0 of MenACWY control vaccination. The CDR3 loop is CASQTRNTGELFF. DNA of the CDR3: TGTGCCAGCCAAACCCGGAACACCGGGGAGCTGTTTTTT.